Ten or more counts support the clone carrying this T cell receptor beta chain. Its antigen is undetermined. The cDNA was produced through 5'RACE with 10-nucleotide random UMIs. A single run covered 15-18 subjects with over 170 million TCR-beta sequences. TCRdb ran MiXCR on the 5' RACE reads and lists one entry per CDR3 protein. The sample records about 62,000 distinct CDR3 sequences, around 3.8% being singletons. This sample stems from a study of neurological immune-mediated disorders. The starting material, 2 million PBMCs stored at -80 C, gave rise to the unsorted libraries. Germline V gene data show CDR1 as DFQATT and CDR2 as SNEGSKA (reference sequence). The CDR3 extends over 14 amino acids. V lost 6 bases and J lost 4, with 18 bases in between. The study, taken as a whole, reports: Patients with HTLV-1-associated myelopathy showed the most TCR clonal expansion. Those with multiple sclerosis showed the least, falling below healthy controls.

This receptor was identified in a woman aged 45-65 years with multiple sclerosis. The gene calls are TRBV20-1 and TRBJ1-1; D remains ambiguous. What was sequenced was PBMCs. CDR3 bases: TGCAGTGCCCCCGGGGATCCATTCGGCACTGAAGCTTTCTTT. Its translation is CSAPGDPFGTEAFF.